The following is a TCR beta chain sequence with its context. Germline V CDR1 and CDR2: WSHSY, SAAADI. The CDR3 is 11 residues long. TCRdb reprocessed the 5' RACE reads and stores each CDR3 protein as one record, lacking DNA. The listing records more than 90,000 distinct CDR3 sequences. This sample stems from a study of T cells expressing NK-cell markers. Study-wide background: Seven sequenced donors out of eight were HCMV-seropositive, one seronegative.

This receptor was obtained from a woman between 18 and 70 years old in good health. The chain joins TRBV10-2 to TRBJ2-7. The sequenced material came from blood T cells: a sorted CD56 or NKG2C T cell subset, CD4+ or CD8+ T cells, or bulk PBMC T cells (not recorded which). The CDR3 sequence: CASSEDHEQYF.